A selection of T cell receptor beta chains follows, all from one sample in a study of PD-L1 blockade in urothelial cancer. The assay was immunoSEQ multiplex PCR, and TCRdb's table has in-frame clones only and misses some. The sample includes about 88,000 clones, 85% to 95% of them seen just once. Sample: PBMCs, taken around atezolizumab (anti-PD-L1) treatment. These receptors were collected from a man aged 60 to 75 with urothelial cancer. Each CDR3 is given with its conserved first and last residue. Each record gives: V gene, J gene, CDR3 protein.

V gene: TRBV5-5; J gene: TRBJ2-3; CDR3 protein: CASSPGTATDTQYF
V gene: TRBV6-6; J gene: TRBJ2-3; CDR3 protein: CASSYGQADTQYF
V gene: TRBV7-2; J gene: TRBJ2-3; CDR3 protein: CASRSRPDGDTQYF
V gene: TRBV19; J gene: TRBJ1-1; CDR3 protein: CASNRQGVNTEAFF
V gene: TRBV27; J gene: TRBJ2-1; CDR3 protein: CASSFLDEQFF
V gene: TRBV6-5; J gene: TRBJ2-7; CDR3 protein: CASSYSWDSLSYEQYF
V gene: TRBV7-9; J gene: TRBJ2-5; CDR3 protein: CASSPWGGRRETQYF
V gene: TRBV4-1; J gene: TRBJ2-5; CDR3 protein: CASSQSGYQETQYF
V gene: TRBV9; J gene: TRBJ2-2; CDR3 protein: CASSVGQGFTGELFF
V gene: TRBV11-2; J gene: TRBJ2-5; CDR3 protein: CASSSGPGTGIETQYF
V gene: TRBV7-3; J gene: TRBJ1-1; CDR3 protein: CASSLGPGGTEAFF
V gene: TRBV4-3; J gene: TRBJ2-7; CDR3 protein: CASSQVQGPSYEQYF
V gene: TRBV5-1; J gene: TRBJ1-3; CDR3 protein: CASSDGGRGNTIYF
V gene: TRBV9; J gene: TRBJ2-5; CDR3 protein: CASSVDRGARNQETQYF
V gene: TRBV4-2; J gene: TRBJ2-7; CDR3 protein: CASSQDPGRGSRQYF
V gene: TRBV5-1; J gene: TRBJ1-4; CDR3 protein: CASASRGQPGGEKLFF
V gene: TRBV10-3; J gene: TRBJ2-7; CDR3 protein: CAISVGQGYEQYF
V gene: TRBV4-2; J gene: TRBJ1-2; CDR3 protein: CASSQALGGGNGFGYTF